The rows below give T cell receptor beta chains drawn from one sample of a study of blood T cell repertoires in COVID-19. Profiling relied on immunoSEQ multiplex PCR, and the TCRdb table lists in-frame clones only, not all of them. The repertoire has about 82,000 clones, more than 85% of them found once; the top ten carry under 1.5%. The sequenced sample consisted of PBMCs or T cells enriched from blood (not recorded which). Receptors originate from a woman aged 50 to 60 with acute COVID-19. Each CDR3 is given with its conserved first and last residue. A D gene is named only where the DNA matches it firmly. Clone size is given for some rows only: seen once, a few or many times, or a class if the clone is expanded.

D: -; J: TRBJ2-7; V: TRBV3-1/TRBV3-2; size: -; CDR3: CASSQDSPRGEQYF; DNA: TGTGCCAGCAGCCAAGATTCTCCTAGGGGCGAGCAGTACTTC
D: -; J: TRBJ2-7; V: TRBV6-5; size: -; CDR3: CASKDSSYEQYF; DNA: TGTGCCAGCAAAGACAGCTCCTACGAGCAGTACTTC
D: -; J: TRBJ2-1; V: TRBV29-1; size: -; CDR3: CSVEDRGKDFVWFF; DNA: TGCAGCGTTGAAGATCGAGGGAAAGACTTTGTTTGGTTCTTC
D: TRBD1; J: TRBJ1-1; V: TRBV3-1/TRBV3-2; size: -; CDR3: CASSGQGEYTEAFF; DNA: TGTGCCAGCAGTGGACAGGGCGAGTACACTGAAGCTTTCTTT
D: TRBD1; J: TRBJ2-5; V: TRBV3-1/TRBV3-2; size: -; CDR3: CASSQDADRGRETQYF; DNA: TGTGCCAGCAGCCAAGACGCGGACAGGGGGCGTGAGACCCAGTACTTC
D: TRBD2; J: TRBJ2-2; V: TRBV24-1; size: once; CDR3: CATSDVLAGANTGELFF; DNA: TGTGCCACCAGTGATGTTCTAGCGGGAGCAAACACCGGGGAGCTGTTTTTT
D: -; J: TRBJ2-4; V: TRBV18; size: -; CDR3: CASSPQRDVEEGCSF; DNA: TGTGCCAGCTCACCCCAACGGGACGTAGAGGAGGGGTGCTCCTTC
D: TRBD1; J: TRBJ1-5; V: TRBV19; size: few; CDR3: CASSSRTGGYQPQHF; DNA: TGTGCCAGTAGTTCGCGGACAGGGGGGTATCAGCCCCAGCATTTT
D: TRBD1; J: TRBJ1-6; V: TRBV11-2; size: -; CDR3: CASSSGQGNSPLHF; DNA: TGTGCCAGCAGCTCCGGACAGGGGAATTCACCCCTCCACTTT
D: TRBD1; J: TRBJ1-2; V: TRBV2; size: -; CDR3: CASRIGQGFEGYTF; DNA: TGTGCCAGCAGAATCGGACAGGGCTTTGAAGGCTACACCTTC
D: -; J: TRBJ2-7; V: TRBV5-8; size: -; CDR3: CASSSYWDTQSNYEQYF; DNA: TGTGCCAGCAGCTCCTACTGGGACACACAATCGAACTACGAGCAGTACTTC
D: TRBD1; J: TRBJ1-5; V: TRBV30; size: -; CDR3: CAWSGAGGVNQPQHF; DNA: TGTGCCTGGAGTGGGGCAGGGGGCGTTAATCAGCCCCAGCATTTT
D: TRBD1; J: TRBJ2-3; V: TRBV24-1; size: once; CDR3: CATEGQGTDTQYF; DNA: TGTGCCACCGAGGGACAGGGCACAGATACGCAGTATTTT
D: -; J: TRBJ1-5; V: TRBV19; size: -; CDR3: CASSPFARVRQPQHF; DNA: TGTGCCAGTAGTCCATTCGCCCGGGTTCGTCAGCCCCAGCATTTT
D: TRBD1; J: TRBJ1-2; V: TRBV29-1; size: -; CDR3: CSVSQGADYGYTF; DNA: TGCAGCGTCTCACAGGGGGCGGACTATGGCTACACCTTC
D: -; J: TRBJ2-3; V: TRBV7-9; size: -; CDR3: CASSLGVATDTQYF; DNA: TGTGCCAGCAGCTTAGGAGTAGCCACAGATACGCAGTATTTT
D: -; J: TRBJ2-7; V: TRBV14; size: once; CDR3: CASSQDTGTLYEQYF; DNA: TGTGCCAGCAGCCAAGATACCGGGACACTCTACGAGCAGTACTTC
D: -; J: TRBJ1-1; V: TRBV19; size: -; CDR3: CASSIVGVRNTEAFF; DNA: TGTGCCAGTAGTATAGTCGGGGTTCGGAACACTGAAGCTTTCTTT
D: TRBD2; J: TRBJ2-1; V: TRBV24-1; size: -; CDR3: CATSDFEGGPYNEQFF; DNA: TGTGCCACCAGTGATTTTGAGGGAGGGCCCTACAATGAGCAGTTCTTC
D: TRBD2; J: TRBJ2-1; V: TRBV9; size: few; CDR3: CASSVAGTSGSPANEQFF; DNA: TGTGCCAGCAGCGTAGCAGGGACTAGCGGGAGCCCGGCCAATGAGCAGTTCTTC
D: -; J: TRBJ2-1; V: TRBV12-2; size: -; CDR3: CASRRLLFDEQFF; DNA: TGTGCAAGTCGCAGACTTCTTTTCGATGAGCAGTTCTTC
D: TRBD2; J: TRBJ2-1; V: TRBV3-1/TRBV3-2; size: -; CDR3: CASSQEWLAGDNEQFF; DNA: TGTGCCAGCAGCCAAGAATGGCTAGCGGGAGACAATGAGCAGTTCTTC
D: TRBD1; J: TRBJ1-2; V: TRBV9; size: -; CDR3: CASSVDRGGGYTF; DNA: TGTGCCAGCAGCGTGGACAGGGGAGGCGGCTACACCTTC
D: -; J: TRBJ2-1; V: TRBV2; size: -; CDR3: CASSEFLDTYNEQFF; DNA: TGTGCCAGCAGTGAATTCCTGGACACGTACAATGAGCAGTTCTTC
D: -; J: TRBJ1-3; V: TRBV7-2; size: -; CDR3: CASSLQGPSSGNTIYF; DNA: TGTGCCAGCAGCCTCCAGGGGCCGAGCTCTGGAAACACCATATATTTT
D: -; J: TRBJ2-5; V: TRBV28; size: -; CDR3: CASSPGSPETQYF; DNA: TGTGCCAGCAGCCCCGGGTCCCCAGAGACCCAGTACTTC
D: TRBD1; J: TRBJ1-5; V: TRBV3-1/TRBV3-2; size: -; CDR3: CASSEDRAGQPQHF; DNA: TGTGCCAGCAGCGAGGACAGGGCGGGTCAGCCCCAGCATTTT
D: -; J: TRBJ1-1; V: TRBV19; size: -; CDR3: CASSTLLGENTEAFF; DNA: TGTGCCAGTAGTACTCTGTTAGGGGAGAACACTGAAGCTTTCTTT
D: TRBD2; J: TRBJ2-5; V: TRBV24-1; size: -; CDR3: CATRGSGRSETQYF; DNA: TGTGCCACCAGGGGCAGCGGGAGATCAGAGACCCAGTACTTC
D: -; J: TRBJ2-2; V: TRBV9; size: -; CDR3: CASSVGTNTGELFF; DNA: TGTGCCAGCAGCGTAGGGACTAACACCGGGGAGCTGTTTTTT
D: -; J: TRBJ2-5; V: TRBV27; size: -; CDR3: CASRQTPPGETQYF; DNA: TGTGCCAGCAGACAAACTCCGCCCGGGGAGACCCAGTACTTC
D: -; J: TRBJ2-3; V: TRBV24-1; size: -; CDR3: CATSVAEGPADTQYF; DNA: TGTGCCACCAGTGTTGCGGAGGGACCTGCAGATACGCAGTATTTT
D: TRBD2; J: TRBJ2-5; V: TRBV19; size: -; CDR3: CASAEKRERWETQYF; DNA: TGTGCCAGTGCTGAAAAGCGGGAGAGGTGGGAGACCCAGTACTTC
D: -; J: TRBJ1-2; V: TRBV2; size: -; CDR3: CASLQGRQGYGYTF; DNA: TGTGCCAGCCTTCAGGGGCGGCAGGGCTATGGCTACACCTTC
D: TRBD1; J: TRBJ2-2; V: TRBV29-1; size: once; CDR3: CSVRRTGNTGELFF; DNA: TGCAGCGTCCGCAGGACAGGGAACACCGGGGAGCTGTTTTTT
D: TRBD1; J: TRBJ1-2; V: TRBV19; size: once; CDR3: CASSIQLQGGNYGYTF; DNA: TGTGCCAGTAGTATCCAGTTACAGGGGGGGAACTATGGCTACACCTTC
D: TRBD1; J: TRBJ2-1; V: TRBV3-1/TRBV3-2; size: -; CDR3: CASSPLGTGESYNEQFF; DNA: TGTGCCAGCAGCCCCCTTGGGACAGGAGAATCCTACAATGAGCAGTTCTTC
D: TRBD1; J: TRBJ2-2; V: TRBV6-5; size: -; CDR3: CASRLGQGYTGELFF; DNA: TGTGCCAGCAGACTCGGACAGGGGTACACCGGGGAGCTGTTTTTT